Below are 14 T cell receptor beta chains sequenced from a single sample in a study of blood T cell repertoires in COVID-19. Repertoires were generated with immunoSEQ multiplex PCR, while TCRdb's copy carries only in-frame clones and drops some. This table has some 670,000 clones, 75% to 90% appearing once. Sequenced input: peripheral blood. These receptors all stem from a woman between 18 and 30 years old with acute or convalescent COVID-19.

J is TRBJ1-5 and V is TRBV30, with D perhaps matching TRBD1 (6 bases). Germline V CDR1 and CDR2: GTSNPN, SVGIG (reference sequence). The CDR3 loop spans 13 amino acids. V lost 1 base, J lost 15 bases, and 19 bases lay in between. CDR3 nucleotide sequence: TGTGCCTGGAGTGCCTCCCCGGGGACATTTCTGCATTTT. Translation gives CAWSASPGTFLHF.

This clone has a handful of counts. The gene calls are TRBV3-1 (or the pseudogene TRBV3-2) and TRBJ1-6; TRBD1 matches at 8 bases. Trimming cost V 6 bases and J 9 bases; bases outside gene matches: 4. Germline-derived CDR1 and CDR2 are LGHDT and YNNKEL (reference sequence). CDR3 length: 13 residues. In DNA, the CDR3 is TGTGCCAGCAGGGACAGGGTAGGTTCACCCCTCCACTTT. Amino acid sequence: CASRDRVGSPLHF.

The chain carries TRBV5-5 and TRBJ2-7, with D possibly matching TRBD1 (6 bases). The germline V gene has CDR1 SGHKS and CDR2 YYEKEE (reference sequence). V was cut by 5 bases and J by 0 bases, with 12 bases left in between. The CDR3 covers 14 residues. This chain's CDR3 is CASRPRDTSYEQYF. The CDR3 nucleotides are TGTGCCAGCAGACCCCGGGACACCTCCTACGAGCAGTACTTC.

CDR3 region: CASGGGTTNEKLFF. The CDR3 nucleotides are TGTGCCAGCGGGGGGGGGACAACTAATGAAAAACTGTTTTTT. The V call is TRBV2, the J call TRBJ1-4; weak D call: TRBD1 (5 bases). The germline V gene encodes CDR1 SNHLY and CDR2 FYNNEI. This CDR3 region has 14 residues. The ends were cut back, 8 bases at V and 0 bases at J, with 10 bases in the middle.

The V gene is TRBV5-1, the J gene TRBJ1-2; D is unclear. This CDR3 is 14 amino acids long. CDR1 and CDR2 (germline): SGHRS, YFSETQ. The V end was cut by 0 bases, the J end by 6 bases, with 12 bases between. CDR3 amino acids: CASSLVVSGDGYTF. In DNA, the CDR3 is TGCGCCAGCAGCTTGGTAGTGTCCGGGGATGGCTACACCTTC.

The gene calls are TRBV5-1 and TRBJ1-1; possibly TRBD1 for D (5 bases). Looked up from germline, CDR1 is SGHRS and CDR2 is YFSETQ. The CDR3 has 15 amino acids. V lost 0 bases to trimming and J lost 4 bases, with 13 bases between them. The DNA of the CDR3 is TGCGCCAGCAGCTTGGCCTTCGGGGGGAGCACTGAAGCTTTCTTT. Protein sequence: CASSLAFGGSTEAFF.

V gene TRBV10-3 combines with J gene TRBJ1-1; D unclear. The CDR3 runs 13 residues. Germline CDR1 is ENHRY and CDR2 is SYGVKD. V lost 7 bases to trimming and J lost 1 base, with 10 bases between them. CDR3 residues: CAITGGSNTEAFF. DNA of the CDR3: TGTGCCATCACTGGCGGATCGAACACTGAAGCTTTCTTT.

The CDR3 protein is CAITVQQNTEAFF. CDR3 nucleotide sequence: TGTGCCATCACCGTACAACAGAACACTGAAGCTTTCTTT. The chain uses TRBV10-3 and TRBJ1-1, with D uncertain. The CDR3 is 13 residues long. The V gene lost 7 bases and the J gene lost 1 base, with 10 bases spanning the gap. Germline V gene data show CDR1 as ENHRY and CDR2 as SYGVKD.

The chain combines TRBV5-5 with TRBJ1-1, with D uncertain. This CDR3 region has 12 residues. V was shortened by 5 bases and J by 4 bases, with 9 bases between the two germline ends. The germline V gene has CDR1 SGHKS and CDR2 YYEKEE (reference sequence). The CDR3 nucleotides are TGTGCCAGCAGGGCCCTAGGCACTGAAGCTTTCTTT. Translated: CASRALGTEAFF.

This clone was detected a few times. In DNA form, the CDR3 reads TGTGCCAGCAGTTACCGTTACTACGAGCAGTACTTC. Translated: CASSYRYYEQYF. J is TRBJ2-7 and V is TRBV6-2 or TRBV6-3; D not certain. The length of the CDR3 is 12 residues. Germline values: CDR1 MNHEY, CDR2 SVGEGT. Trimming took off 2 bases at V and 3 bases at J, with 5 bases between the two ends.

The chain carries TRBV11-2 and TRBJ2-5, with TRBD2 matching over 9 bases. The V segment lost 8 bases and the J segment 1 base; nucleotides outside the gene matches: 5. The CDR3 covers 14 residues. Germline V gene lookup returns CDR1 SGHAT and CDR2 FQNNGV. The CDR3 is CASGIAGVQETQYF. The CDR3 DNA reads TGTGCCAGCGGTATAGCGGGGGTCCAAGAGACCCAGTACTTC.

The genes are TRBV6-5 and TRBJ2-5; 11 nucleotides line up with TRBD1. V gave up 2 bases and J gave up 5 bases; unmatched junction bases: 4. The CDR3 extends over 15 amino acids. Germline values: CDR1 MNHEY, CDR2 SVGAGI. The CDR3 here is CASSYGTGGRETQYF. As DNA, the CDR3 is TGTGCCAGCAGTTACGGGACAGGGGGTAGGGAGACCCAGTACTTC.

The chain employs TRBV30 and TRBJ1-3; 9 bases align to TRBD1. CDR1 and CDR2 from the germline V gene are GTSNPN and SVGIG (reference sequence). The CDR3 totals 13 residues. CDR3 sequence (DNA): TGTGCTGGGGACAGGGACCCTGGAAACACCATATATTTT. Residues: CAGDRDPGNTIYF.

The V call is TRBV2, the J call TRBJ1-2; D perhaps matches TRBD1 (6 bases). Germline CDR1 reads SNHLY; CDR2 reads FYNNEI. CDR3 length: 16 residues. V lost 7 bases and J 7 bases, leaving 25 bases between the germline ends. The CDR3 DNA follows: TGTGCCAGCAACCTCCAGGGGAGGGGACAACTTAGTGGCTACACCTTC. Translation gives CASNLQGRGQLSGYTF.